This paragraph covers one TCR beta chain sequence. The CDR3 has 13 residues. Trimming removed 5 bases at V and 3 bases at J, with 10 bases between. The sample belongs to a study of patients and donors after allogeneic stem cell transplantation. TCRdb passed the RT-PCR reads through MiXCR, listing each CDR3 protein once. The profile shows approximately 160,000 distinct CDR3 sequences, about a quarter of them singletons. The chain carries TRBV12-3 or TRBV12-4 and TRBJ1-2; D possibly corresponds to TRBD1 (6 bases). Material for sequencing was blood, either unsorted or a sorted T cell fraction (not recorded which). The TCR comes from a human donor who was either an allogeneic HSCT recipient or a stem cell or donor lymphocyte infusion donor (not recorded which). It is not recorded whose cells these are; they may come from a transplant donor. CDR3 in amino acids: CASSPGQYYGYTF. The DNA for the CDR3 is TGTGCCAGCAGTCCTGGACAGTACTATGGCTACACCTTC.